These 9 T cell receptor beta chains were all obtained from the same sample, sequenced in a study of cytomegalovirus exposure and HLA in healthy donors. TCRdb's table, derived via immunoSEQ multiplex PCR, lists solely in-frame clones and lacks some. The profile shows about 110,000 clones, more than 75% of them singletons. Material for sequencing was PBMCs. The receptors shown here come from a woman aged 25-40 years in good health and CMV-seropositive.

V is TRBV5-4 and J is TRBJ2-7, with 7 bases lining up with TRBD1. V lost 1 base to trimming and J lost 8 bases; unmatched junction nucleotides: 9. The germline V gene encodes CDR1 SGHNT and CDR2 YYREEE (reference sequence). The CDR3 extends over 14 amino acids. CDR3 sequence: CASSLRGQPLKQYF. The CDR3 bases are TGTGCCAGCAGCTTGCGGGGACAGCCTTTAAAGCAGTACTTC.

The rearrangement joins TRBV10-3 to TRBJ2-5, with 8 bases lining up with TRBD1. The J segment lost 4 bases and the V segment lost 10 bases, leaving 5 bases of the junction unmatched. The CDR3 length is 12 residues. CDR1 is ENHRY, CDR2 SYGVKD, per germline. CDR3 residues: CASQGAGETQYF. CDR3 nucleotides: TGTGCCAGCCAGGGGGCGGGAGAGACCCAGTACTTC.

The chain has TRBV7-6 and TRBJ2-1, with 7 bases matching TRBD2. With V trimmed by 2 bases and J by 0 bases, 1 base remained unmatched. The CDR3 loop spans 15 amino acids. The germline CDR1 and CDR2 sequences are SGHVS and FNYEAQ. CDR3 residues: CASSLRGSSYNEQFF. The DNA of the CDR3 is TGTGCCAGCAGCTTACGCGGGAGCTCCTACAATGAGCAGTTCTTC.

This chain uses TRBV14 with TRBJ1-2; 7 positions match TRBD1. This CDR3 is 18 amino acids long. Germline assignment: CDR1 SGHDN and CDR2 FVKESK. Germline trimming cut 3 bases from V and 6 bases from J; bases unmatched to any gene: 19. The DNA for the CDR3 is TGTGCCAGCAGCCACTTCGCCGAAGCCTACAGGGGATTTCATGGCTACACCTTC. Its translation is CASSHFAEAYRGFHGYTF.

The sample holds one count of this clone. V and J are TRBV28 and TRBJ2-3; 11 bases align to TRBD2. CDR3 length equals 18 residues. CDR1 is MDHEN and CDR2 is SYDVKM in the germline V gene. The V gene end was trimmed by 4 bases and the J gene end by 4 bases; junction bases not matched to a gene: 13. This CDR3 reads CASSSFGIAGGPSDTQYF. The CDR3 bases are TGTGCCAGCAGTTCCTTCGGAATAGCGGGAGGGCCATCAGATACGCAGTATTTT.

In its sample, this clone was seen a few times. The genes are TRBV6-5 and TRBJ2-7; D is possibly TRBD2 (6 bases). Trimming stripped 2 bases from V and 3 bases from J, with 8 bases between. Looked up from germline, CDR1 is MNHEY and CDR2 is SVGAGI. The CDR3 has 13 amino acids. The CDR3 here is CASSYKRVYEQYF. The CDR3 nucleotides are TGTGCCAGCAGTTACAAGCGGGTCTACGAGCAGTACTTC.

The chain combines TRBV30 with TRBJ2-2; 7 bases are a match to TRBD2. Germline trimming cut 3 bases from V and 0 bases from J; bases unmatched to any gene: 7. Germline CDR1 is GTSNPN and CDR2 is SVGIG (reference sequence). The CDR3 runs 16 residues. For the CDR3, the DNA is TGTGCCTGGAGCCCAATGGGGACTACGAACACCGGGGAGCTGTTTTTT. Its protein is CAWSPMGTTNTGELFF.

CDR3 in DNA: TGCAGTGCTTGGACAGGGGATGGCTACACCTTC. This sequence encodes CSAWTGDGYTF. The chain employs TRBV20-1 and TRBJ1-2, with 9 bases identical to TRBD1. From germline, CDR1 is DFQATT and CDR2 SNEGSKA (reference sequence). V lost 5 bases and J lost 6; bases outside the gene matches: 1. The CDR3 length is 11 residues.

The chain has TRBV4-1 and TRBJ2-1; D is possibly TRBD1 (5 bases). V shed 2 bases and J shed 0 bases, with 17 bases lying between them. The CDR3 sequence is 18 residues long. Germline values: CDR1 MGHRA, CDR2 YSYEKL. The CDR3 DNA reads as TGCGCCAGCAGCCAAACTTGGGGCCGGGTCAGCTCCTACAATGAGCAGTTCTTC. Encoded protein: CASSQTWGRVSSYNEQFF.